The 10 T cell receptor beta chains listed next were all sequenced from one sample in a study of T-cell reconstitution after alpha-beta-depleted transplantation in children. Preparation of the TCRbeta library involved a method that used unique molecular identifiers. TCRdb reanalysed the PCR reads using MiXCR and keeps one entry per CDR3 protein. The table records around 440,000 distinct CDR3 sequences, around 15% of them present only once. This specimen was PBMCs, mostly from graft donor cells, taken 360 days after TCRalphabeta/CD19-depleted stem cell transplant. These receptors originate from a boy under three years old who had a stem cell transplant for Wiskott-Aldrich syndrome, so the T cells may come from the graft donor.

This clonotype turned up a few times. The chain carries TRBV18 and TRBJ2-3; a weak D match, TRBD2 (6 bases). The V end was cut by 2 bases, the J end by 4 bases, with 7 bases between. In germline, CDR1 is KGHSH, CDR2 LQKENI. The CDR3 loop spans 13 amino acids. The CDR3 loop is CASSPTGADTQYF. CDR3 DNA sequence: TGTGCCAGCTCACCAACGGGGGCAGATACGCAGTATTTT.

This clonotype was observed a few times. The rearrangement joins TRBV7-9 to TRBJ2-5; no clear D. CDR3 length equals 16 residues. The ends were cut back, 0 bases at V and 4 bases at J, with 15 bases in the middle. Per the germline V gene, CDR1 is SEHNR and CDR2 is FQNEAQ (reference sequence). The CDR3 DNA sequence: TGTGCCAGCAGCTTAGCCGGGCCCCCCCTCGGAGAGACCCAGTACTTC. This gives the protein CASSLAGPPLGETQYF. Combining the CDR3 with reference TRBV7-9 and TRBJ2-5 gives the whole variable domain DTGVSQNPRHKITKRGQNVTFRCDPISEHNRLYWYRQTLGQGPEFLTYFQNEAQLEKSRLLSDRFSAERPKGSFSTLEIQRTEQGDSAMYLCASSLAGPPLGETQYFGPGTRLLVL.

This chain links TRBV12-3 or TRBV12-4 with TRBJ2-7; D is uncertain. The V end lost 3 bases, the J end lost 2 bases, and 8 bases lay between the germline ends. CDR3 size: 13 residues. CDR3 sequence reads: CASSFGLPYEQYF. CDR3 DNA: TGTGCCAGCAGTTTCGGTTTACCCTACGAGCAGTACTTC.

The chain recombines TRBV18 with TRBJ2-3; TRBD2 aligns across 8 bases. The germline V gene has CDR1 KGHSH and CDR2 LQKENI. V shed 3 bases and J 4 bases; nucleotides not matched to a gene: 9. The CDR3 is made up of 16 amino acids. This chain's CDR3 is CASSPTRAGGADTQYF. The CDR3, as DNA: TGTGCCAGCTCACCGACGCGGGCGGGAGGTGCAGATACGCAGTATTTT.

The chain carries TRBV20-1 and TRBJ2-5, with D unresolved. V was pared by 4 bases and J by 3 bases, with 9 bases between. Germline V CDR1 and CDR2: DFQATT, SNEGSKA (reference sequence). The CDR3 length is 12 residues. CDR3 sequence reads: CSATTPEETQYF. The CDR3 DNA sequence: TGCAGTGCTACGACCCCGGAAGAGACCCAGTACTTC.

The J gene is TRBJ2-1, the V gene TRBV20-1; 9 nucleotides align to TRBD2. Germline CDR1 DFQATT, CDR2 SNEGSKA (reference sequence). V lost 5 bases to trimming and J lost 2 bases; unmatched junction nucleotides: 1. This CDR3 has 13 residues. The CDR3 sequence is CSAPSGAYNEQFF. The CDR3 DNA reads TGCAGTGCTCCTAGCGGGGCCTACAATGAGCAGTTCTTC.

The sample holds many counts of this clonotype. V usage is TRBV7-2 and J usage is TRBJ2-7; 12 bases align to TRBD2. CDR3 size: 15 residues. With 5 bases clipped from V and 1 base from J, the junction kept 3 bases outside the gene matches. Per the germline V gene, CDR1 is SGHTA and CDR2 is FQGNSA. The CDR3 DNA reads TGTGCCAGCAGCACGACTAGCGGGAGTTCCTACGAGCAGTACTTC. Translated: CASSTTSGSSYEQYF.

The rearrangement uses TRBV29-1 and TRBJ1-2; possible D gene TRBD1, 5 bases. Per the germline V gene, CDR1 is SQVTM and CDR2 is ANQGSEA. This CDR3 spans 16 amino acids. The V gene lost 4 bases and the J gene lost 2 bases, with 20 bases spanning the gap. The CDR3 loop is CSVAGKRDRVNYGYTF. The CDR3 DNA follows: TGCAGCGTTGCAGGGAAGAGGGACCGGGTGAACTATGGCTACACCTTC.

On this clonotype itself: A read error may be the cause here, since a much bigger clone is one base away. The V and J genes are TRBV7-9 and TRBJ2-4; 8 bases agree with TRBD2. Germline-derived CDR1 and CDR2 are SEHNR and FQNEAQ (reference sequence). The CDR3 is 17 amino acids. In nucleotides, the CDR3 is TGTGCCAGCACCCCCTTCGGGGGGGTGGCGTCCAAAAACATTCATTACTTC. This gives the protein CASTPFGGVASKNIHYF.

V is TRBV12-3 or TRBV12-4 and J is TRBJ2-2, with unresolved D. V gave up 3 bases and J gave up 6 bases, with 11 bases separating them. CDR3 length equals 14 residues. The CDR3 region is CASSFGRLAGELFF. The CDR3 DNA sequence: TGTGCCAGCAGTTTCGGGCGGCTCGCCGGGGAGCTGTTTTTT.